This TCR beta chain is drawn from a study of cytomegalovirus exposure and HLA in healthy donors. Study results and limitations: In a later analysis, at a false discovery rate of 0.05, some 17,000 TCR beta sequences were associated with HLA alleles.

V shed 5 bases and J 1 base; nucleotides not matched to a gene: 4. The germline V gene has CDR1 SGHTA and CDR2 FQGNSA. The CDR3 is 14 amino acids. A note on this clone: The antigen remains undetermined.

The donors were healthy bone marrow donors. PCR primers comprised 60 Vbeta and 13 Jbeta primers. Clones were read by immunoSEQ multiplex PCR, and TCRdb kept only the in-frame ones, dropping some. This table holds more than 95,000 clones, about four fifths found once. The rearrangement links TRBV7-2 to TRBJ2-7; 8 bases fit TRBD2. The sample taken for sequencing was PBMCs. The TCR comes from a young man in good health and CMV-seronegative. DNA for the CDR3: TGTGCCAGCAGCCGTAGCGGGGTTTCCTACGAGCAGTACTTC. Translation: CASSRSGVSYEQYF.